These 27 T cell receptor beta chains share one sample of origin, sequenced in a study of control samples from healthy donors and cancer patients. TCRdb's table, derived via immunoSEQ multiplex PCR, lists solely in-frame clones and lacks some. This table has some 150,000 clones, about nine tenths appearing once. Sequences were obtained from blood. All receptors come from a man aged 30 to 39 in good health.

The rearrangement joins TRBV5-5 to TRBJ1-2; D remains unclear. Trimming took off 6 bases at V and 2 bases at J, with 11 bases between the two ends. This CDR3 has 13 amino acids. Germline CDR1 reads SGHKS; CDR2 reads YYEKEE (reference sequence). The CDR3 bases are TGTGCCAGCACCACGGACGGGAACTATGGCTACACCTTC. Translated, it gives CASTTDGNYGYTF.

A word on this clone: The sample carries other DNA sequences with the same CDR3. The genes are TRBV6-5 and TRBJ2-1, with D unresolved. The germline gives CDR1 MNHEY, CDR2 SVGAGI. This CDR3 is built from 14 residues. Trimming left V 4 bases short and J 1 base short, with 8 bases between. The CDR3 bases are TGTGCCAGCAGTTCGGGTGGGTCCTACAATGAGCAGTTCTTC. Amino acids: CASSSGGSYNEQFF.

In DNA form, the CDR3 reads TGTGCCAGCAGTTATGGGGGAACCTACGAGCAGTACTTC. Protein product: CASSYGGTYEQYF. The chain couples TRBV6-2 or TRBV6-3 to TRBJ2-7; the D gene could be TRBD1 or TRBD2 (5 bases each). Germline lookup yields CDR1 MNHEY and CDR2 SVGEGT. The CDR3 is 13 amino acids. With 3 bases removed from V and 2 bases from J, the gap between germline ends came to 8 bases.

The chain joins TRBV12-3 or TRBV12-4 to TRBJ2-7; D uncertain. The CDR3 covers 13 residues. V shed 5 bases and J shed 12 bases, with 20 bases lying between them. CDR3 residues: CASSQNLLTKLYF. The CDR3, as DNA: TGTGCCAGCAGTCAAAATCTACTAACGAAGCTGTACTTC.

J is TRBJ2-7 and V is TRBV9; D is possibly TRBD2 (7 bases). The CDR3 is 14 amino acids. Trimming left V 4 bases short and J 6 bases short, with 17 bases between. The germline CDR1 and CDR2 sequences are SGDLS and YYNGEE. In nucleotides, the CDR3 is TGTGCCAGCAGCACGGATGGGGGGGCGATCGAGCAGTACTTC. Protein: CASSTDGGAIEQYF.

The chain employs TRBV18 and TRBJ2-2, with 9 bases identical to TRBD1. Trimming removed 1 base from V and 8 bases from J; junction bases left unmatched: 8. The CDR3 is 16 amino acids. In germline, CDR1 is KGHSH, CDR2 LQKENI. The CDR3 DNA sequence: TGTGCCAGCTCACCACTAAACAGGGGGCCTTCTGGGGAGCTGTTTTTT. Protein sequence: CASSPLNRGPSGELFF.

The rearrangement links TRBV5-6 to TRBJ1-6; TRBD1 might be the D (5 bases). V lost 0 bases, J lost 8 bases, and 12 bases lay in between. This CDR3 has 15 amino acids. The germline gives CDR1 SGHDT, CDR2 YYEEEE. CDR3: CASSLDPGRDSPLHF. The CDR3 DNA reads TGTGCCAGCAGCTTGGACCCGGGGCGAGATTCACCCCTCCACTTT.

This clone was observed a few times. The chain joins TRBV29-1 to TRBJ1-1; TRBD1 matches 7 bases. The CDR3 contains 14 residues. V was clipped by 4 bases and J by 0 bases; unmatched bases: 5. Germline assignment: CDR1 SQVTM and CDR2 ANQGSEA. Written as DNA, the CDR3 is TGCAGCGTTGTTGGGGGACAGTTGAACACTGAAGCTTTCTTT. Its translation is CSVVGGQLNTEAFF.

V is TRBV12-5 and J is TRBJ2-5, with TRBD2 identical over 12 bases. This CDR3 comprises 16 residues. With 2 bases clipped from V and 1 base from J, the junction kept 2 bases outside the gene matches. The V gene's germline CDR1 is LGHNT and CDR2 FRNRAP. The CDR3 bases are TGTGCTAGTGGTTTGCCGACTAGCGGGAGCCAAGAGACCCAGTACTTC. Protein product: CASGLPTSGSQETQYF.

The rearrangement links TRBV12-3 or TRBV12-4 to TRBJ2-3; no reliable D call. CDR3 length equals 11 residues. V was trimmed by 7 bases and J by 6 bases, leaving 8 bases between them. Here the CDR3 DNA reads TGTGCCAGCACCGTGGCTGATACGCAGTATTTT. This translates into CASTVADTQYF.

Worth noting for this clone: Within the sample, other DNA sequences also encode this same CDR3. This chain links TRBV27 with TRBJ2-7; D ambiguous. The germline CDR1 and CDR2 sequences are MNHEY and SMNVEV (reference sequence). CDR3 size: 14 residues. V lost 0 bases, J lost 3 bases, and 9 bases lay in between. CDR3 protein: CASSLSGRLYEQYF. The CDR3 DNA reads TGTGCCAGCAGTTTATCAGGCAGACTCTACGAGCAGTACTTC.

This clone was seen only once. The chain employs TRBV25-1 and TRBJ2-7, with 11 bases matching TRBD2. In germline, CDR1 is MGHDK, CDR2 SYGVNS. Trimming at V came to 10 bases and at J to 3 bases, leaving 5 bases not matched to a gene. The CDR3 covers 13 residues. The chain's CDR3 is CATGLAEIYEQYF. In nucleotides, the CDR3 is TGTGCCACGGGACTAGCGGAAATCTACGAGCAGTACTTC.

The chain uses TRBV5-1 and TRBJ2-1, with 7 bases identical to TRBD2. The CDR3 extends over 15 amino acids. Germline CDR1 is SGHRS and CDR2 is YFSETQ. The junction had 11 bases not matched to a gene; V was cut back by 0 bases and J by 11 bases. The CDR3 reads CASSLEGGGFNKQFF. The CDR3 nucleotides are TGCGCCAGCAGCTTGGAGGGCGGGGGATTCAACAAGCAGTTCTTC.

The rearrangement uses TRBV5-4 and TRBJ2-3; maybe TRBD1 (6 bases). The germline CDR1 and CDR2 sequences are SGHNT and YYREEE (reference sequence). Trimming pared 3 bases from V and 5 bases from J, leaving 13 bases between. CDR3 length equals 14 residues. CDR3 sequence: CASSSSGAGDTQYF. In DNA form, the CDR3 reads TGTGCCAGCAGCTCCTCAGGGGCCGGAGATACGCAGTATTTT.

V usage is TRBV3-1 (or the pseudogene TRBV3-2) and J usage is TRBJ2-5, with D perhaps matching TRBD2 (5 bases). CDR3 length: 17 residues. Germline values: CDR1 LGHDT, CDR2 YNNKEL (reference sequence). The V end lost 0 bases, the J end lost 2 bases, and 16 bases lay between the germline ends. The CDR3 is CASSQDWASRLQETQYF. The CDR3 coding sequence is TGTGCCAGCAGCCAAGATTGGGCTAGCAGACTGCAAGAGACCCAGTACTTC.

This clone was seen just once. The rearrangement joins TRBV18 to TRBJ2-1; D remains ambiguous. The V and J ends lost 2 bases and 4 bases respectively, with 12 bases between them. Germline assignment: CDR1 KGHSH and CDR2 LQKENI. The CDR3 sequence is 15 residues long. The CDR3 sequence is CASSPKATQYNEQFF. The CDR3 nucleotides read TGTGCCAGCTCACCAAAGGCAACCCAATACAATGAGCAGTTCTTC.

The chain employs TRBV4-3 and TRBJ1-6; 10 bases are shared with TRBD1. This CDR3 region has 17 residues. CDR1 is LGHNA and CDR2 is YSLEER in the germline V gene. The J segment lost 10 bases and the V segment lost 0 bases, leaving 9 bases of the junction unmatched. DNA for the CDR3: TGCGCCAGCAGCCAAGATTTCCGGGACAGGGGTTACTCACCCCTCCACTTT. This encodes CASSQDFRDRGYSPLHF.

The V and J genes are TRBV13 and TRBJ1-1; 12 bases align to TRBD1. The trim removed 5 bases at V and 1 base at J, leaving 5 bases unmatched. The CDR3 has 16 residues. CDR1 and CDR2 from the germline V gene are PRHDT and FYEKMQ (reference sequence). In DNA form, the CDR3 reads TGTGCCAGCAGCACCCGGGACAGGGGGCGGAACACTGAAGCTTTCTTT. Its translation: CASSTRDRGRNTEAFF.

V gene TRBV9 combines with J gene TRBJ1-1, with 12 bases matching TRBD1. Germline V lookup: CDR1 SGDLS, CDR2 YYNGEE. CDR3 length equals 17 residues. V was pared by 0 bases and J by 5 bases, with 8 bases of the junction left unmatched. The CDR3 DNA reads TGTGCCAGCAGCGTAGATCTGGGACAGGGGGCTGGGACTGAAGCTTTCTTT. This sequence encodes CASSVDLGQGAGTEAFF.

The table lists this clone with a count of one. V usage is TRBV6-6 and J usage is TRBJ2-1, with a weak D call TRBD1 (6 bases). Trimming shortened V by 5 bases and J by 3 bases, and 11 bases separated the two germline ends. The germline V gene has CDR1 MNHNY and CDR2 SVGAGI (reference sequence). The CDR3 extends over 14 amino acids. The CDR3 DNA sequence: TGTGCCAGCAGTCGGGACAACATCTACAATGAGCAGTTCTTC. As protein: CASSRDNIYNEQFF.

This chain connects TRBV5-6 to TRBJ1-6; D perhaps matches TRBD1 (5 bases). This CDR3 spans 16 amino acids. From germline, CDR1 is SGHDT and CDR2 YYEEEE. V lost 4 bases to trimming and J lost 5 bases, with 16 bases between them. CDR3 sequence (DNA): TGTGCCAGCAGCAGTTTGGCAGGGAGTCATAATTCACCCCTCCACTTT. Protein sequence: CASSSLAGSHNSPLHF.

The V gene is TRBV24-1, the J gene TRBJ1-1; D uncertain. The germline V and J ends were trimmed by 0 bases and 2 bases, with 12 bases remaining between them. In germline, CDR1 is KGHDR, CDR2 SFDVKD. This CDR3 contains 16 residues. As DNA, the CDR3 is TGTGCCACCAGTGATTTGCAATGGACGAAAAACACTGAAGCTTTCTTT. Protein: CATSDLQWTKNTEAFF.

The chain links TRBV27 to TRBJ2-2; D not resolved. This CDR3 is 14 amino acids long. With 5 bases removed from V and 1 base from J, the gap between germline ends came to 8 bases. The germline CDR1 and CDR2 sequences are MNHEY and SMNVEV (reference sequence). CDR3 sequence (DNA): TGTGCCAGCAGTCCCTACTTGAACACCGGGGAGCTGTTTTTT. It specifies CASSPYLNTGELFF.

This clone was found a few times. V gene TRBV9 combines with J gene TRBJ1-4, with unresolved D. The V end lost 5 bases, the J end lost 3 bases, and 14 bases lay between the germline ends. CDR1 and CDR2 from the germline V gene are SGDLS and YYNGEE. This CDR3 has 15 residues. This chain's CDR3 is CASRIRGGSNEKLFF. CDR3 nucleotides: TGTGCCAGCAGAATCCGAGGAGGGTCTAATGAAAAACTGTTTTTT. Variable domain in full (rest from reference TRBV9 and TRBJ1-4): DSGVTQTPKHLITATGQRVTLRCSPRSGDLSVYWYQQSLDQGLQFLIQYYNGEERAKGNILERFSAQQFPDLHSELNLSSLELGDSALYFCASRIRGGSNEKLFFGSGTQLSVL.

The rearrangement joins TRBV4-2 to TRBJ1-5; no clear D. V was trimmed by 4 bases and J by 5 bases, leaving 15 bases between them. Germline V gene sequence: CDR1 LGHNA, CDR2 YNFKEQ. CDR3 length: 15 amino acids. CDR3 sequence (DNA): TGTGCCAGCAGCCCAAGAATGGGCATCGATCAGCCCCAGCATTTT. Residues: CASSPRMGIDQPQHF.

V is TRBV6-5 and J is TRBJ1-4; a weak D match, TRBD1 (5 bases). Germline V gene lookup returns CDR1 MNHEY and CDR2 SVGAGI. The V end lost 0 bases, the J end lost 7 bases, and 9 bases lay between the germline ends. The CDR3 sequence is 14 residues long. CDR3 loop: CASSYSGAGEKLFF. Here the CDR3 DNA reads TGTGCCAGCAGTTACTCTGGGGCAGGTGAAAAACTGTTTTTT.

The rearrangement joins TRBV7-8 to TRBJ2-1; D gene ambiguous. The CDR3 loop spans 12 amino acids. The germline gives CDR1 SGHVS, CDR2 FQNEAQ. V was shortened by 5 bases and J by 9 bases, with 11 bases between the two germline ends. The CDR3 reads CASSLTMTEQFF. CDR3 coding DNA: TGTGCCAGCAGCCTCACAATGACTGAGCAGTTCTTC. The variable domain in full, with the rest retrieved from reference TRBV7-8 and TRBJ2-1, is GAGVSQSPRYKVAKRGQDVALRCDPISGHVSLFWYQQALGQGPEFLTYFQNEAQLDKSGLPSDRFFAERPEGSVSTLKIQRTQQEDSAVYLCASSLTMTEQFFGPGTRLTVL.